The 22 T cell receptor beta chains below were found in one sample sequenced in a study of blood T cell repertoires in COVID-19. This table comes from immunoSEQ multiplex PCR, and its TCRdb copy is limited to in-frame clones, with some not included. The sample shows about 210,000 clones, about 81% of them seen only once. Sequenced material: PBMCs or T cells enriched from blood (not recorded which). Receptors were obtained from a man aged 35-49 years who had recovered from COVID-19.

The chain employs TRBV11-2 and TRBJ2-2; 11 nucleotides agree with TRBD2. The CDR3 sequence is 18 residues long. V gave up 2 bases and J gave up 5 bases; unmatched junction bases: 10. CDR1 and CDR2 from the germline V gene are SGHAT and FQNNGV. The CDR3 spells CASSLFYSGGADTGELFF. The CDR3 DNA is TGTGCCAGCAGCTTATTTTATAGCGGGGGGGCCGATACCGGGGAGCTGTTTTTT.

The rearrangement joins TRBV19 to TRBJ2-7, with a possible D match to TRBD2 (7 bases). CDR3 length: 12 amino acids. Trimming took 5 bases from V and 7 from J, leaving 12 bases between them. The germline CDR1 and CDR2 sequences are LNHDA and SQIVND (reference sequence). As DNA, the CDR3 is TGTGCCAGTAGTGGGGGGGCGAGTGAGCAGTACTTC. This gives the protein CASSGGASEQYF.

The V and J genes are TRBV7-2 and TRBJ2-2, with D hard to call. The CDR3 spans 12 residues. CDR1 is SGHTA and CDR2 is FQGNSA in the germline V gene. V was trimmed by 5 bases and J by 3 bases, leaving 4 bases between them. This CDR3 reads CASSPYTGELFF. DNA for the CDR3: TGTGCCAGCAGCCCCTACACCGGGGAGCTGTTTTTT. Combining the CDR3 with reference TRBV7-2 and TRBJ2-2 gives the whole variable domain GAGVSQSPSNKVTEKGKDVELRCDPISGHTALYWYRQSLGQGLEFLIYFQGNSAPDKSGLPSDRFSAERTGGSVSTLTIQRTQQEDSAVYLCASSPYTGELFFGEGSRLTVL.

The V gene is TRBV30, the J gene TRBJ1-5; D is perhaps TRBD1 (5 bases). Trimming removed 1 base from V and 6 bases from J, with 10 bases in between. Germline values: CDR1 GTSNPN, CDR2 SVGIG (reference sequence). CDR3 length: 13 residues. The CDR3 DNA sequence: TGTGCCTGGAGTGAAGGGGTTACTCAGCCCCAGCATTTT. Residues: CAWSEGVTQPQHF.

V and J are TRBV3-1 (or the pseudogene TRBV3-2) and TRBJ1-5, with 12 bases lining up with TRBD1. The CDR3 spans 15 residues. Germline-derived CDR1 and CDR2 are LGHDT and YNNKEL (reference sequence). Trimming removed 3 bases from V and 14 bases from J; junction bases left unmatched: 11. CDR3 DNA sequence: TGTGCCAGCAGCCAGTTTCCGGGACAGGGGGCCGGCAAGCATTTT. Encoded protein: CASSQFPGQGAGKHF.

The genes are TRBV27 and TRBJ1-5, with a tentative D call TRBD1 (5 bases). Germline V gene lookup returns CDR1 MNHEY and CDR2 SMNVEV (reference sequence). V dropped 4 bases and J dropped 6 bases, with 13 bases sitting between them. CDR3 length equals 14 residues. CDR3 sequence reads: CASSSTTVIQPQHF. CDR3 nucleotides: TGTGCCAGCAGTTCTACGACAGTTATTCAGCCCCAGCATTTT.

The CDR3 here is CASGSAAGLEQYF. CDR3 in DNA: TGTGCTAGTGGTTCCGCGGCCGGTTTGGAGCAGTACTTC. The J gene is TRBJ2-7, the V gene TRBV12-5; D is unresolved. This CDR3 contains 13 residues. Deletions cut 4 bases from V and 7 bases from J, with 14 bases between. From germline, CDR1 is LGHNT and CDR2 FRNRAP.

This chain connects TRBV24-1 to TRBJ2-3, with a possible D match to TRBD2 (6 bases). Trimming shortened V by 5 bases and J by 1 base, and 15 bases separated the two germline ends. CDR1 KGHDR and CDR2 SFDVKD come from the germline V gene. The CDR3 is 16 amino acids. This CDR3 is CATSVGRDWGTDTQYF. For the CDR3, the DNA is TGTGCCACCAGTGTGGGGCGGGACTGGGGCACAGATACGCAGTATTTT.

The chain recombines TRBV7-3 with TRBJ1-2; TRBD1 aligns across 7 bases. The CDR3 is 16 residues long. The germline CDR1 and CDR2 sequences are SGHTA and FQGTGA. Trimming removed 4 bases from V and 4 bases from J; junction bases left unmatched: 12. The CDR3 sequence: CASSYEQGSSGYGYTF. DNA of the CDR3: TGTGCCAGCAGCTACGAACAGGGGTCGTCTGGCTATGGCTACACCTTC.

The V call is TRBV5-8, the J call TRBJ1-3, with 10 bases aligning to TRBD1. CDR3 size: 16 residues. Germline loops: CDR1 SGHTS, CDR2 YDEGEE. Losses at the gene ends were 4 bases for V and 3 bases for J; bases not matched to a gene: 7. The DNA of the CDR3 is TGTGCCAGCAGCGGGGAGACAGGGGGCGGTGGAAACACCATATATTTT. It yields the protein CASSGETGGGGNTIYF.

This chain uses TRBV7-2 with TRBJ2-1; D gene ambiguous. The CDR3 is 15 amino acids. V shed 4 bases and J shed 3 bases, with 13 bases lying between them. CDR1 and CDR2 (germline): SGHTA, FQGNSA. CDR3 in amino acids: CASSSWALDYNEQFF. The CDR3 DNA reads as TGTGCCAGCAGCTCCTGGGCCCTTGACTACAATGAGCAGTTCTTC.

This clone is a singleton in its sample. The J gene is TRBJ1-2, the V gene TRBV5-8; D perhaps matches TRBD1 (6 bases). In germline, CDR1 is SGHTS, CDR2 YDEGEE. V was shortened by 9 bases and J by 1 base, with 25 bases between the two germline ends. This CDR3 is 17 amino acids long. The CDR3 DNA reads as TGTGCCAACGGTGTCCGACAGATCGGGACACTTAACTATGGCTACACCTTC. This gives the protein CANGVRQIGTLNYGYTF.

The chain links TRBV4-2 to TRBJ2-6, with D possibly matching TRBD2 (5 bases). Between the trimmed V and J ends, which lost 0 bases and 1 base, there was a span of 22 bases. This CDR3 is built from 21 residues. Looked up from germline, CDR1 is LGHNA and CDR2 is YNFKEQ. The CDR3 loop is CASSQEARVPQLTSGANVLTF. The CDR3 DNA follows: TGTGCCAGCAGCCAAGAAGCGAGGGTCCCCCAATTGACATCTGGGGCCAACGTCCTGACTTTC.

This clone was found once. The chain employs TRBV5-1 and TRBJ2-5; D is perhaps TRBD1 (5 bases). There are 14 residues in the CDR3. V was cut by 4 bases and J by 1 base, with 11 bases left in between. Germline loops: CDR1 SGHRS, CDR2 YFSETQ. CDR3 sequence reads: CASSTQGIQETQYF. In DNA form, the CDR3 reads TGCGCCAGCAGCACGCAGGGTATCCAAGAGACCCAGTACTTC.

The chain uses TRBV3-1 (or the pseudogene TRBV3-2) and TRBJ2-7, with TRBD2 matching 8 bases. CDR3 length equals 16 residues. The V gene's germline CDR1 is LGHDT and CDR2 YNNKEL (reference sequence). The V segment lost 4 bases and the J segment 6 bases; nucleotides outside the gene matches: 14. Here the CDR3 reads CASSPHWGLVSSEQYF. The CDR3, as DNA: TGTGCCAGCAGCCCTCATTGGGGACTAGTATCATCCGAGCAGTACTTC.

The sample holds a few counts of this clone. This rearrangement joins TRBV9 to TRBJ1-1; D is possibly TRBD1 (6 bases). V lost 3 bases and J 6 bases, leaving 9 bases between the germline ends. This CDR3 spans 12 amino acids. Germline lookup yields CDR1 SGDLS and CDR2 YYNGEE. CDR3 bases: TGTGCCAGCAGCGCTGAGGGGGCTGAAGCTTTCTTT. It encodes CASSAEGAEAFF.

CDR3 loop: CASSQDKGGVAYF. The CDR3 DNA reads TGTGCCAGCAGCCAAGATAAGGGGGGGGTAGCGTATTTT. This chain connects TRBV3-1 (or the pseudogene TRBV3-2) to TRBJ2-3; tentative D call: TRBD2 (7 bases). V was shortened by 0 bases and J by 14 bases, with 15 bases between the two germline ends. The V gene's germline CDR1 is LGHDT and CDR2 YNNKEL (reference sequence). The CDR3 totals 13 residues.

The chain employs TRBV7-7 and TRBJ2-7; D possibly corresponds to TRBD2 (5 bases). CDR1 and CDR2 from the germline V gene are SSHAT and FNYEAQ (reference sequence). The ends were cut back, 1 base at V and 3 bases at J, with 13 bases in the middle. CDR3 size: 15 residues. The CDR3 nucleotides read TGTGCCAGCAGCTTAGGGTCCGGAGGAAGCTACGAGCAGTACTTC. Protein sequence: CASSLGSGGSYEQYF. Supplemented by reference TRBV7-7 and TRBJ2-7, the full variable domain reads GAGVSQSPRYKVTKRGQDVTLRCDPISSHATLYWYQQALGQGPEFLTYFNYEAQPDKSGLPSDRFSAERPEGSISTLTIQRTEQRDSAMYRCASSLGSGGSYEQYFGPGTRLTVT.

This clone was seen once. This chain links TRBV2 with TRBJ1-5; 7 bases align to TRBD1. Unmatched junction bases numbered 16, after V lost 7 bases and J lost 7 bases. CDR3 length: 16 residues. In germline, CDR1 is SNHLY, CDR2 FYNNEI. The CDR3 here is CASMPARDRVTQPQHF. As DNA, the CDR3 is TGTGCCAGCATGCCCGCCCGCGACAGGGTGACGCAGCCCCAGCATTTT.

The chain combines TRBV5-1 with TRBJ1-1; a possible D gene is TRBD1 (5 bases). V was trimmed by 3 bases and J by 3 bases, leaving 15 bases between them. The CDR3 is made up of 15 amino acids. The germline V gene encodes CDR1 SGHRS and CDR2 YFSETQ. In DNA, the CDR3 is TGCGCCAGCAGCTCAGATTGGGCCAGGGACACTGAAGCTTTCTTT. Translating gives CASSSDWARDTEAFF.

This chain links TRBV5-6 with TRBJ2-1; 11 bases match TRBD1. Germline V lookup: CDR1 SGHDT, CDR2 YYEEEE. This CDR3 contains 16 residues. The V and J ends lost 0 bases and 4 bases, in that order; junction bases with no gene match: 3. The CDR3 reads CASSLGTGGAYNEQFF. CDR3 DNA sequence: TGTGCCAGCAGCTTGGGGACAGGGGGCGCATACAATGAGCAGTTCTTC. Full variable domain (rest looked up from reference TRBV5-6 and TRBJ2-1): DAGVTQSPTHLIKTRGQQVTLRCSPKSGHDTVSWYQQALGQGPQFIFQYYEEEERQRGNFPDRFSGHQFPNYSSELNVNALLLGDSALYLCASSLGTGGAYNEQFFGPGTRLTVL.

The V call is TRBV4-2, the J call TRBJ2-1, with D tentatively TRBD2 (6 bases). CDR3 length: 16 residues. Germline V gives CDR1 LGHNA, CDR2 YNFKEQ. Trimming stripped 4 bases from V and 3 bases from J, with 16 bases between. The chain's CDR3 is CASSPSGGTVYNEQFF. CDR3 DNA: TGTGCCAGCAGCCCTAGTGGCGGGACTGTCTACAATGAGCAGTTCTTC.